This is a list of T cell receptor beta chains from one sample in a study of identical twins. TCRdb processed the 5' RACE reads anew with MiXCR; each CDR3 protein has one entry. The top ten hold 4% to 6% of the sample, which has around 230,000 distinct CDR3 sequences, less than 10% seen once. Sequencing used memory (CD45RO+) T cells sorted from blood. The receptors here all came from a woman under 30 in good health. CDR3s include the opening cysteine and the closing phenylalanine or tryptophan. Each record gives: CDR3 protein, V gene, CDR3 length.

CDR3aa: CSARHGLVYEQYF
v_gene: TRBV20-1
len: 13

CDR3aa: CASGNGDEQFF
v_gene: TRBV7-2
len: 11

CDR3aa: CASSRDTAYEQYF
v_gene: TRBV12-3/TRBV12-4
len: 13

CDR3aa: CASSEGSYGAGGYTF
v_gene: TRBV2
len: 15

CDR3aa: CASTRDGGSGELFF
v_gene: TRBV6-2/TRBV6-3
len: 14

CDR3aa: CASSSMNNEQFF
v_gene: TRBV7-2
len: 12

CDR3aa: CASSLESGGEQFF
v_gene: TRBV11-2
len: 13

CDR3aa: CSATELSGANVLTF
v_gene: TRBV20-1
len: 14

CDR3aa: CASSLVSLNTEAFF
v_gene: TRBV7-9
len: 14

CDR3aa: CASSSSGDNEQFF
v_gene: TRBV7-3
len: 13

CDR3aa: CASNPTGTATYNEQFF
v_gene: TRBV25-1
len: 16

CDR3aa: CASSHRDRGRSEQYF
v_gene: TRBV12-3/TRBV12-4
len: 15

CDR3aa: CSAIRPDLQETQYF
v_gene: TRBV20-1
len: 14

CDR3aa: CASSLNWDSPLHF
v_gene: TRBV11-2
len: 13

CDR3aa: CASSVPRDRVNTGELFF
v_gene: TRBV9
len: 17

CDR3aa: CASSQVGSSPYEKLFF
v_gene: TRBV3-1
len: 16

CDR3aa: CSARGQRLANWHEQFF
v_gene: TRBV20-1
len: 16

CDR3aa: CASSRRGAQDTQYF
v_gene: TRBV7-6
len: 14

CDR3aa: CASGTGAGNTDTQYF
v_gene: TRBV5-1
len: 15

CDR3aa: CASSPNRDMGEKLFF
v_gene: TRBV7-9
len: 15

CDR3aa: CASSSDWGTQYF
v_gene: TRBV12-3/TRBV12-4
len: 12

CDR3aa: CASSYPSGGARDEQFF
v_gene: TRBV12-3/TRBV12-4
len: 16

CDR3aa: CASSAGLKNTEAFF
v_gene: TRBV3-1
len: 14

CDR3aa: CASSLRLAVDTDTQYF
v_gene: TRBV3-1
len: 16

CDR3aa: CSARVGQGVESPLHF
v_gene: TRBV20-1
len: 15

CDR3aa: CATSRVDSSYEQYF
v_gene: TRBV15
len: 14

CDR3aa: CASSYHDRGNTEAFF
v_gene: TRBV3-1
len: 15

CDR3aa: CSARGRTDTQYF
v_gene: TRBV20-1
len: 12

CDR3aa: CASSWDNEQFF
v_gene: TRBV5-1
len: 11

CDR3aa: CASSSSGTHTGELFF
v_gene: TRBV7-2
len: 15

CDR3aa: CASSDRLAGGSETQYF
v_gene: TRBV7-2
len: 16

CDR3aa: CSAWDSSGNTIYF
v_gene: TRBV20-1
len: 13

CDR3aa: CASSPHGDSSTYEQYF
v_gene: TRBV7-9
len: 16

CDR3aa: CASSRAGTGEQYF
v_gene: TRBV21-1
len: 13

CDR3aa: CSASGYTF
v_gene: TRBV29-1
len: 8

CDR3aa: CASSRGQGGGEKLFF
v_gene: TRBV5-1
len: 15

CDR3aa: CASSLPGAIDTQYF
v_gene: TRBV11-2
len: 14

CDR3aa: CASSREVATEAFF
v_gene: TRBV27
len: 13

CDR3aa: CSARGTRGNNEQFF
v_gene: TRBV20-1
len: 14

CDR3aa: CSAPNPQGNEQFF
v_gene: TRBV29-1
len: 13

CDR3aa: CASRPGQGFNYGYTF
v_gene: TRBV2
len: 15

CDR3aa: CSALVEGPNEKLFF
v_gene: TRBV20-1
len: 14

CDR3aa: CASSLAPGGEKLFF
v_gene: TRBV5-1
len: 14

CDR3aa: CASSQRLAGKYTDTQYF
v_gene: TRBV3-1
len: 17

CDR3aa: CASSTDRGKNEQFF
v_gene: TRBV18
len: 14

CDR3aa: CASSYRVRSYNEQFF
v_gene: TRBV27
len: 15

CDR3aa: CAVGSFYEQYF
v_gene: TRBV10-3
len: 11

CDR3aa: CASSEWDRSNTEAFF
v_gene: TRBV25-1
len: 15

CDR3aa: CSATRSRAYNEQFF
v_gene: TRBV20-1
len: 14

CDR3aa: CSAPGLAGIDTQYF
v_gene: TRBV20-1
len: 14